The source of this T cell receptor beta chain is a study of T cells in Graves' hyperthyroidism and ophthalmopathy. The length of the CDR3 is 17 residues. Deletions cut 2 bases from V and 4 bases from J, with 21 bases between. Germline V gene lookup returns CDR1 SQVTM and CDR2 ANQGSEA. Using RNA transcripts as the source, TCR beta CDR3 regions were amplified. A set of HTBI primers served as the primers for a first-round RT-PCR of the TCR CDR3. TCRdb used MiXCR to reprocess the multiplex PCR reads, holding one entry per CDR3 protein. The sample carries hundreds of thousands of distinct CDR3 sequences, less than 15% recorded once. This clonotype appeared many times. Patients aged 18 to 65 had newly diagnosed hyperthyroidism of under 2 months' duration.

The chain uses TRBV29-1 and TRBJ2-1; TRBD2 is a possible D gene (7 bases). Sequenced sample: blood. This TCR came from a woman under 30 with Graves' hyperthyroidism. The CDR3 sequence: CSVEPQGYSSGYNEQFF. The CDR3, as DNA: TGCAGCGTTGAACCACAGGGTTACTCTAGCGGATACAATGAGCAGTTCTTC.